This TCR beta chain was profiled in a study of CD8+CD57+ T cells in acquired aplastic anemia. In the study overall: Each DNA sample taken from sorted CD4+ and CD8+ cells came to approximately 3.3 ug on average. Healthy donors yielded some 11 million CD4+ cell reads on average.

This clonotype has ten or more counts. What it recognizes is unknown. The CDR3 has 14 residues. Germline-derived CDR1 and CDR2 are ENHRY and SYGVKD. Between the trimmed V and J ends, which lost 8 bases and 4 bases, there was a span of 15 bases. Study findings and constraints: The same twenty-nine CD8+ CDR3 sequences occurred in patients and in controls.

Both TCR beta VDJ combination and CDR3 sequence profiling were carried out. Genomic DNA was the template for this profiling. TCRdb used MiXCR to reprocess the reads, holding one entry per CDR3 protein. The sample has some 200,000 distinct CDR3 sequences; approximately 35% are singletons. The receptor was derived from a human donor in good health, serving as a control. The sample consisted of sorted CD4+, CD8+, or CD8+CD57+ T cells (not recorded which) from PBMCs. V and J are TRBV10-3 and TRBJ1-3; maybe TRBD1 (6 bases). DNA of the CDR3: TGTGCCATCGGAAGGGGGGCAACCGGAAACACCATATATTTT. Protein: CAIGRGATGNTIYF.